This TCR beta chain was retrieved from a study of cytomegalovirus exposure and HLA in healthy donors. With regard to this clone: Its antigen remains unknown.

Study-level results: As confirmed in vitro, three CMV-associated chains were specific for CMV antigens. In a later analysis, 16,951 TCR beta sequences were associated with HLA alleles at 0.05 false discovery rate. DRB1 showed the most TCR associations and HLA-C the fewest in a later analysis, as rates varied by HLA locus.

Amplification used 60 Vbeta primers and 13 Jbeta primers. TCRdb's copy holds only in-frame clones and misses some; the assay was immunoSEQ multiplex PCR. The repertoire includes about 170,000 clones, approximately 72% of them detected once, and under 2.5% sits in the top ten. In germline, CDR1 is SGHNT, CDR2 YENEEA. The CDR3 covers 14 residues. The V gene lost 1 base and the J gene lost 2 bases, with 8 bases spanning the gap. Sequenced: PBMCs. This chain links TRBV11-3 with TRBJ2-5, with D uncertain. The TCR originated in a female donor in good health and CMV-seronegative. The CDR3 DNA sequence: TGTGCCAGCAGCTTAGGTGGCAGTCAAGAGACCCAGTACTTC. Translation: CASSLGGSQETQYF.